A single sample gave rise to the 12 T cell receptor beta chains below, sequenced in a study of blood T cell repertoires in COVID-19. Clones were read by immunoSEQ multiplex PCR, and TCRdb kept only the in-frame ones, dropping some. The data contain around 400,000 clones, about 90% of them singletons. Sequenced input: peripheral blood. The receptors were gathered from a woman aged 60-75 years with COVID-19, enrolled during active disease.

A few counts support this clone. The V and J genes are TRBV5-1 and TRBJ2-3, with D perhaps TRBD1 (5 bases). Germline CDR1 is SGHRS and CDR2 is YFSETQ. The CDR3 spans 14 residues. The V end was cut by 2 bases, the J end by 0 bases, with 7 bases between. The CDR3 DNA reads as TGCGCCAGCAGCTTCCGACAGAGCACAGATACGCAGTATTTT. This translates into CASSFRQSTDTQYF.

The rearrangement uses TRBV7-9 and TRBJ2-3, with 13 bases fitting TRBD2. CDR1 is SEHNR and CDR2 is FQNEAQ in the germline V gene (reference sequence). CDR3 length: 17 amino acids. With V trimmed by 5 bases and J by 2 bases, 7 bases remained unmatched. The CDR3 nucleotides read TGTGCCAGCAGCCCAGCCGGACTAGCGGGGGACACAGATACGCAGTATTTT. It yields the protein CASSPAGLAGDTDTQYF.

This rearrangement joins TRBV5-1 to TRBJ1-6; tentative D call: TRBD1 (5 bases). This CDR3 region has 16 residues. V shed 4 bases and J shed 2 bases, with 13 bases lying between them. Germline V lookup: CDR1 SGHRS, CDR2 YFSETQ. The CDR3 region is CASSRGGDAYNSPLHF. The CDR3 DNA reads TGCGCCAGCAGCCGGGGAGGGGACGCCTATAATTCACCCCTCCACTTT.

The V call is TRBV5-6, the J call TRBJ1-6; TRBD1 matches at 11 bases. After removal of 2 bases from V and 15 bases from J, the junction contained 7 bases not matched to a gene. The germline V gene encodes CDR1 SGHDT and CDR2 YYEEEE. The CDR3 runs 14 residues. CDR3: CASSLRTGGRHLHF. CDR3 coding DNA: TGTGCCAGCAGCTTAAGGACAGGGGGCCGTCACCTCCACTTT.

The chain recombines TRBV11-2 with TRBJ2-2; 7 nucleotides match TRBD2. The CDR3 length is 16 residues. CDR1 is SGHAT, CDR2 FQNNGV, per germline. The ends lost 0 bases at V and 3 bases at J; junction bases unmatched: 4. The CDR3 protein is CASSLEVAGDTGELFF. CDR3 nucleotide sequence: TGTGCCAGCAGCTTAGAGGTGGCGGGGGACACCGGGGAGCTGTTTTTT.

The V call is TRBV2, the J call TRBJ1-2; 8 nucleotides line up with TRBD1. The CDR3 has 14 residues. With V trimmed by 5 bases and J by 13 bases, 15 bases remained unmatched. Germline assignment: CDR1 SNHLY and CDR2 FYNNEI. The CDR3 region is CASSPGTGVLPLTF. The CDR3 coding sequence is TGTGCCAGCAGTCCGGGGACAGGTGTTCTTCCGCTCACCTTC.

This clone was recorded once. CDR3 bases: TGCGCCAGCCGAAGAGGCGGACTTAACCCCACAGATACGCAGTATTTT. Translation gives CASRRGGLNPTDTQYF. This chain connects TRBV4-1 to TRBJ2-3, with TRBD2 as a possible D gene (5 bases). CDR3 length: 16 amino acids. In germline, CDR1 is MGHRA, CDR2 YSYEKL. Trimming shortened V by 8 bases and J by 2 bases, and 20 bases separated the two germline ends.

Regarding this clone: This specimen includes other DNA sequences encoding the same CDR3. This sequence joins TRBV5-1 and TRBJ1-4, with 11 nucleotides matching TRBD1. The CDR3 runs to 15 residues. Germline V gene lookup returns CDR1 SGHRS and CDR2 YFSETQ. V shed 0 bases, J shed 8 bases, and the junction held 3 bases outside the gene matches. In DNA form, the CDR3 reads TGCGCCAGCAGCTTGGGGGACAGGGGGTCCGAAAAACTGTTTTTT. Protein product: CASSLGDRGSEKLFF.

The chain is built from TRBV2 and TRBJ1-2; D is possibly TRBD1 (5 bases). The CDR3 loop spans 12 amino acids. Germline CDR1 is SNHLY and CDR2 is FYNNEI. The V end was cut by 5 bases, the J end by 7 bases, with 11 bases between. This CDR3 is CASSSGFPGYTF. Here the CDR3 DNA reads TGTGCCAGCAGTTCAGGGTTCCCTGGCTACACCTTC.

V gene TRBV7-2 combines with J gene TRBJ2-7, with 14 bases matching TRBD2. The germline V gene has CDR1 SGHTA and CDR2 FQGNSA. Unmatched junction bases numbered 7, after V lost 5 bases and J lost 1 base. This CDR3 comprises 17 residues. The CDR3 sequence: CASSRTSGGSKSYEQYF. The DNA for the CDR3 is TGTGCCAGCAGCCGGACTAGCGGGGGGAGTAAGTCCTACGAGCAGTACTTC. Together with reference TRBV7-2 and TRBJ2-7, the CDR3 gives the full variable domain: GAGVSQSPSNKVTEKGKDVELRCDPISGHTALYWYRQSLGQGLEFLIYFQGNSAPDKSGLPSDRFSAERTGGSVSTLTIQRTQQEDSAVYLCASSRTSGGSKSYEQYFGPGTRLTVT.

This rearrangement joins TRBV19 to TRBJ1-5; TRBD1 is a possible D gene (6 bases). Germline CDR1 reads LNHDA; CDR2 reads SQIVND (reference sequence). The germline V and J ends were trimmed by 6 bases and 1 base, with 16 bases remaining between them. The CDR3 has 16 residues. The DNA of the CDR3 is TGTGCCAGTAGGACAGGAACTCGGGGCAGCAATCAGCCCCAGCATTTT. Protein: CASRTGTRGSNQPQHF.

The genes are TRBV12-3 or TRBV12-4 and TRBJ1-1; D remains unclear. The CDR3 contains 11 residues. Trimming shortened V by 4 bases and J by 7 bases, and 7 bases separated the two germline ends. CDR3: CASSYEGEAFF. The CDR3 DNA is TGTGCCAGCAGTTACGAGGGTGAAGCTTTCTTT.